This TCR beta chain stems from a study of cytomegalovirus exposure and HLA in healthy donors. The PCR used 60 Vbeta and 13 Jbeta primers. Assay: immunoSEQ multiplex PCR; the TCRdb copy retains only in-frame clones and omits some. The table includes roughly 220,000 clones, 60% to 80% detected once. CDR1 is WSHSY, CDR2 SAAADI, per germline. Trimming took off 0 bases at V and 8 bases at J, with 7 bases between the two ends. The CDR3 is 12 amino acids. The clonotype originates from a woman younger than 45 in good health and CMV-seronegative. The chain joins TRBV10-2 to TRBJ1-1; no reliable D call. The specimen was PBMCs. The DNA for the CDR3 is TGCGCCAGCAGTGAGTCGATGGCAGAAGCTTTCTTT. Its translation: CASSESMAEAFF.